This T cell receptor (beta chain) appears in the sequencing data of a study of beta chain features in type 1 diabetes. V lost 3 bases and J lost 4, with 9 bases in between. The CDR3 loop spans 14 amino acids. Germline loops: CDR1 KGHSH, CDR2 LQKENI. Of the isolated RNA, all was reverse transcribed, and so the sequenced material was expressed TCRB transcripts. TCRdb keeps only in-frame clones here, not all; method: immunoSEQ multiplex PCR. The profile covers 350,000 to 450,000 clones, with roughly 16% appearing a single time and approximately 0.02% taken by the ten largest. This clone occurred a few times.

The clonotype was recovered from a woman younger than 30 in good health. The sample consisted of naive CD4+ T cells from blood. This chain uses TRBV18 with TRBJ2-2, with D unresolved. The DNA of the CDR3 is TGTGCCAGCTCACCCCAAGAACTCACCGGGGAGCTGTTTTTT. Amino acids: CASSPQELTGELFF. The entire variable domain, with the rest obtained from reference TRBV18 and TRBJ2-2, is as follows: NAGVMQNPRHLVRRRGQEARLRCSPMKGHSHVYWYRQLPEEGLKFMVYLQKENIIDESGMPKERFSAEFPKEGPSILRIQQVVRGDSAAYFCASSPQELTGELFFGEGSRLTVL.